This T cell receptor beta chain was identified in a study of cytomegalovirus exposure and HLA in healthy donors. V was trimmed by 5 bases and J by 7 bases, leaving 15 bases between them. CDR1 is LNHDA, CDR2 SQIVND, per germline (reference sequence). The CDR3 extends over 14 amino acids. Primers: 60 Vbeta forward and 13 Jbeta reverse. TCRdb's table, derived via immunoSEQ multiplex PCR, lists solely in-frame clones and lacks some. The data contain about 120,000 clones, 65% to 80% of them seen just once; the ten biggest clones take up under 3.5%. This clone occurred once. The chain has TRBV19 and TRBJ2-1; D not certain. Source material: PBMCs. The receptor's source is a female donor in good health and CMV-seronegative. CDR3 DNA: TGTGCCAGTAGTCCCCTAGTACCTCAGAATGAGCAGTTCTTC. Translated, it gives CASSPLVPQNEQFF.